This T cell receptor beta chain was recovered during a study of blood T cell repertoires in COVID-19. Looking at the study overall: T cells, B-cell-depleted T cells, or PBMCs supplied cDNA or gDNA.

The CDR3 length is 13 residues. Germline V gene sequence: CDR1 SGDLS, CDR2 YYNGEE. With V trimmed by 10 bases and J by 8 bases, 9 bases remained unmatched. In the authors' methods: Estimation of nucleated cell counts relied on the amplification of reference gene primers. Clones were read by immunoSEQ multiplex PCR, and TCRdb kept only the in-frame ones, dropping some. The V and J calls and clone size were taken over from that table, and D and trimming were inferred from the DNA. The table shows 350,000 to 400,000 clones, with around 87% occurring only once. The origin of this receptor is a man younger than 35 with active or convalescent COVID-19. The sample was peripheral blood. The chain is built from TRBV9 and TRBJ1-6, with 7 bases matching TRBD1. The CDR3 region has the DNA TGTGCCTCGCGACAGGGTTTTGATTCACCCCTCCACTTT. Amino acids: CASRQGFDSPLHF.